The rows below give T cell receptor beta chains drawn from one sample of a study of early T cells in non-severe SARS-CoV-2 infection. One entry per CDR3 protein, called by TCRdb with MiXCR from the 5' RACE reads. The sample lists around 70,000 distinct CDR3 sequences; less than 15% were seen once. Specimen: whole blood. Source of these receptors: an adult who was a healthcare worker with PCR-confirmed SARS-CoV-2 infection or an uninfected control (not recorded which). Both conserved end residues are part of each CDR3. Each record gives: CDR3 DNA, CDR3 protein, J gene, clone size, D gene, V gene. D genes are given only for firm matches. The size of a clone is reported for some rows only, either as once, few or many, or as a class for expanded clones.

cdr3_nt: TGTGCCAGTAAGCTGGGACTAGCGGGAGTGAATGAGCAGTTCTTC; cdr3_aa: CASKLGLAGVNEQFF; j_call: TRBJ2-1; clone_size: many; d_call: TRBD2; v_call: TRBV19
cdr3_nt: TGTGCCAGCAGTTTAGAGGCGGGTTACAATGAGCAGTTCTTC; cdr3_aa: CASSLEAGYNEQFF; j_call: TRBJ2-1; clone_size: few; d_call: -; v_call: TRBV27
cdr3_nt: TGTGCCAGCAAGTCCGTCCTCGCCGGGGAGCTGTTTTTT; cdr3_aa: CASKSVLAGELFF; j_call: TRBJ2-2; clone_size: -; d_call: -; v_call: TRBV6-5
cdr3_nt: TGTGCCAGCAGGGGGGTTTTAAGGCCTGGTTACGAGCAGTACTTC; cdr3_aa: CASRGVLRPGYEQYF; j_call: TRBJ2-7; clone_size: many; d_call: -; v_call: TRBV28
cdr3_nt: TGTGCCAGTAGGGGCCGGGAGGCAGCCTCCTACAATGAGCAGTTCTTC; cdr3_aa: CASRGREAASYNEQFF; j_call: TRBJ2-1; clone_size: many; d_call: TRBD2; v_call: TRBV19
cdr3_nt: TGCAGTGCTAGAGATGACGGATTCTATGGCTACACCTTC; cdr3_aa: CSARDDGFYGYTF; j_call: TRBJ1-2; clone_size: few; d_call: -; v_call: TRBV20-1
cdr3_nt: TGTGCCAGCAGGGACAGGGATGAGACCCAGTACTTC; cdr3_aa: CASRDRDETQYF; j_call: TRBJ2-5; clone_size: -; d_call: TRBD1; v_call: TRBV2
cdr3_nt: TGCGCCAGCAGCCGGGATCAGGCCGACGGTGAAGCTTTCTTT; cdr3_aa: CASSRDQADGEAFF; j_call: TRBJ1-1; clone_size: few; d_call: -; v_call: TRBV5-1
cdr3_nt: TGCGCCAGCGGCGACGGCGAGCAGTACTTC; cdr3_aa: CASGDGEQYF; j_call: TRBJ2-7; clone_size: few; d_call: -; v_call: TRBV10-2
cdr3_nt: TGCAGCGTAGGGACGGCCGCGAACACCGGGGAGCTGTTTTTT; cdr3_aa: CSVGTAANTGELFF; j_call: TRBJ2-2; clone_size: medium-sized; d_call: -; v_call: TRBV29-1
cdr3_nt: TGTGCCAGCAGCTCCCCAGGGCGAGCCTACGAGCAGTACTTC; cdr3_aa: CASSSPGRAYEQYF; j_call: TRBJ2-7; clone_size: -; d_call: -; v_call: TRBV5-4
cdr3_nt: TGTGCCACCAGTGATTTAGGAGAGAAGCCCCAGCATTTT; cdr3_aa: CATSDLGEKPQHF; j_call: TRBJ1-5; clone_size: -; d_call: -; v_call: TRBV24-1
cdr3_nt: TGCGCCAGCAGCTTGCGGGTCGGGAGGAGCACTGAAGCTTTCTTT; cdr3_aa: CASSLRVGRSTEAFF; j_call: TRBJ1-1; clone_size: many; d_call: -; v_call: TRBV5-1
cdr3_nt: TGTGCCAGCAGCTTAGGACTAGCGGGCGGGGCCCAGTACTTC; cdr3_aa: CASSLGLAGGAQYF; j_call: TRBJ2-5; clone_size: -; d_call: TRBD2; v_call: TRBV11-2
cdr3_nt: TGTGCCAGCAGTCGGCGGATGATTTTTTCTAGCACAGATACGCAGTATTTT; cdr3_aa: CASSRRMIFSSTDTQYF; j_call: TRBJ2-3; clone_size: many; d_call: -; v_call: TRBV2
cdr3_nt: TGCGCCAGCAGCCAAGGGACGGTGTACGAGACCCAGTACTTC; cdr3_aa: CASSQGTVYETQYF; j_call: TRBJ2-5; clone_size: many; d_call: -; v_call: TRBV4-1
cdr3_nt: TGTGCCAGCAGTCCACTAGCGGGATCCACAGATACGCAGTATTTT; cdr3_aa: CASSPLAGSTDTQYF; j_call: TRBJ2-3; clone_size: many; d_call: TRBD2; v_call: TRBV27
cdr3_nt: TGCAGTGCTAGAGATCCAACGAGGGGTGCCAAAAACATTCAGTACTTC; cdr3_aa: CSARDPTRGAKNIQYF; j_call: TRBJ2-4; clone_size: many; d_call: -; v_call: TRBV20-1
cdr3_nt: TGTGCCAGCAGTGCTGGACAGGGGTTCTACGAGCAGTACTTC; cdr3_aa: CASSAGQGFYEQYF; j_call: TRBJ2-7; clone_size: -; d_call: TRBD1; v_call: TRBV2
cdr3_nt: TGCGCCAGCAGTCTAAAGAACCAGGGGGCAGAGCAGTACTTC; cdr3_aa: CASSLKNQGAEQYF; j_call: TRBJ2-7; clone_size: many; d_call: TRBD1; v_call: TRBV10-1
cdr3_nt: TGTGCCAGCAGCGTACGGCTAGCGGGAGCCCCGAACACCGGGGAGCTGTTTTTT; cdr3_aa: CASSVRLAGAPNTGELFF; j_call: TRBJ2-2; clone_size: -; d_call: TRBD2; v_call: TRBV9
cdr3_nt: TGTGCCAGCAGTTTATCGGCGACCGCCCTCGGGCAGTACTTC; cdr3_aa: CASSLSATALGQYF; j_call: TRBJ2-7; clone_size: many; d_call: -; v_call: TRBV28
cdr3_nt: TGTGCCAGCAGCGACCCCGGCCTTAGCGGACGGGGGCAGTTCTTC; cdr3_aa: CASSDPGLSGRGQFF; j_call: TRBJ2-1; clone_size: many; d_call: -; v_call: TRBV7-2
cdr3_nt: TGTGCCAGCAGCCCCGGGACTAGCGGGAGCGATGAGCAGTTCTTC; cdr3_aa: CASSPGTSGSDEQFF; j_call: TRBJ2-1; clone_size: many; d_call: TRBD2; v_call: TRBV7-9
cdr3_nt: TGTGCCACCACCCCTGACAGGGCTGGCTATGGCTACACCTTC; cdr3_aa: CATTPDRAGYGYTF; j_call: TRBJ1-2; clone_size: few; d_call: TRBD1; v_call: TRBV15
cdr3_nt: TGTGCCAGCAGCCTTTCAGGAGCAGGGAGGATGGCCGGGGAGCTGTTTTTT; cdr3_aa: CASSLSGAGRMAGELFF; j_call: TRBJ2-2; clone_size: many; d_call: -; v_call: TRBV3-1
cdr3_nt: TGCAGCGTTGGGAGCGGAGAACATTACGAGCAGTACTTC; cdr3_aa: CSVGSGEHYEQYF; j_call: TRBJ2-7; clone_size: many; d_call: -; v_call: TRBV29-1
cdr3_nt: TGTGCCAGCAGCCCCTCCCGGGGAGATGGGGCCAACGTCCTGACTTTC; cdr3_aa: CASSPSRGDGANVLTF; j_call: TRBJ2-6; clone_size: many; d_call: -; v_call: TRBV11-2
cdr3_nt: TGCAGTGCTCCGGGACAGCTCAATGAGCAGTTCTTC; cdr3_aa: CSAPGQLNEQFF; j_call: TRBJ2-1; clone_size: -; d_call: TRBD1; v_call: TRBV20-1
cdr3_nt: TGTGCCAGCAGACCAACCTCCGGGACAGGGCAGTATGGCTACACCTTC; cdr3_aa: CASRPTSGTGQYGYTF; j_call: TRBJ1-2; clone_size: -; d_call: TRBD1; v_call: TRBV28
cdr3_nt: TGTGCCAGCAGCGCCTCACAGAAGACCTCTGGGGCCAACGTCCTGACTTTC; cdr3_aa: CASSASQKTSGANVLTF; j_call: TRBJ2-6; clone_size: many; d_call: -; v_call: TRBV9
cdr3_nt: TGCAGTGCTCCCCGGGGGGCTAGCGGGGCCGCGGATACGCAGTATTTT; cdr3_aa: CSAPRGASGAADTQYF; j_call: TRBJ2-3; clone_size: few; d_call: TRBD2; v_call: TRBV20-1
cdr3_nt: TGCAGTGCTAGGGCACTAGCGGGAGTCAACGAGCAGTACTTC; cdr3_aa: CSARALAGVNEQYF; j_call: TRBJ2-7; clone_size: few; d_call: TRBD2; v_call: TRBV20-1
cdr3_nt: TGTGCCAGCAGTTTAACGACAGCGGCAGATACGCAGTATTTT; cdr3_aa: CASSLTTAADTQYF; j_call: TRBJ2-3; clone_size: many; d_call: -; v_call: TRBV27
cdr3_nt: TGCAGTCTCTGGGGGAACACCGGGGAGCTGTTTTTT; cdr3_aa: CSLWGNTGELFF; j_call: TRBJ2-2; clone_size: -; d_call: -; v_call: TRBV20-1
cdr3_nt: TGTGCCAGCAGCTTAGAATCCTACGAGCAGTACTTC; cdr3_aa: CASSLESYEQYF; j_call: TRBJ2-7; clone_size: -; d_call: -; v_call: TRBV13
cdr3_nt: TGTGCCAGCAACCCCTCAGGAAGGACAGGGTACAATGAGCAGTTCTTC; cdr3_aa: CASNPSGRTGYNEQFF; j_call: TRBJ2-1; clone_size: few; d_call: TRBD1; v_call: TRBV28
cdr3_nt: TGCAGTGCTCCCGACGGGGCTAACTATGGCTACACCTTC; cdr3_aa: CSAPDGANYGYTF; j_call: TRBJ1-2; clone_size: many; d_call: -; v_call: TRBV20-1
cdr3_nt: TGTGCCAGCAGAGGGGCCCATGAGCAGTTCTTC; cdr3_aa: CASRGAHEQFF; j_call: TRBJ2-1; clone_size: many; d_call: -; v_call: TRBV3-1
cdr3_nt: TGTGCCAGCAGCTCCGGGACTAGCGGGGCTGGCGGGACCCAGTACTTC; cdr3_aa: CASSSGTSGAGGTQYF; j_call: TRBJ2-5; clone_size: few; d_call: TRBD2; v_call: TRBV12-3/TRBV12-4
cdr3_nt: TGTGCCAGCAGTCCCCAGTCTTTCTCCTATAATTCACCCCTCCACTTT; cdr3_aa: CASSPQSFSYNSPLHF; j_call: TRBJ1-6; clone_size: many; d_call: -; v_call: TRBV28
cdr3_nt: TGTGCCAGCAGCTTCGGCCGCCTCGGGACCTCGTGGCAGTACTTC; cdr3_aa: CASSFGRLGTSWQYF; j_call: TRBJ2-7; clone_size: few; d_call: -; v_call: TRBV5-6
cdr3_nt: TGTGCCAGCAGCCCACTCACTGAAGCTTTCTTT; cdr3_aa: CASSPLTEAFF; j_call: TRBJ1-1; clone_size: many; d_call: -; v_call: TRBV12-3/TRBV12-4
cdr3_nt: TGCAGTGCTAGGGGAGGCCCGCCGGGACTAGCGGGAGGATACGAGCAGTACTTC; cdr3_aa: CSARGGPPGLAGGYEQYF; j_call: TRBJ2-7; clone_size: many; d_call: TRBD2; v_call: TRBV20-1
cdr3_nt: TGTGCCACCAACGACAAGGGGAACACAGATACGCAGTATTTT; cdr3_aa: CATNDKGNTDTQYF; j_call: TRBJ2-3; clone_size: -; d_call: -; v_call: TRBV10-3
cdr3_nt: TGTGCCAGCTTCCATGGCCCAACGGGGGAGCAGTACTTC; cdr3_aa: CASFHGPTGEQYF; j_call: TRBJ2-7; clone_size: few; d_call: -; v_call: TRBV6-1
cdr3_nt: TGTGCCAGCTCACTACAGGAGATTAACTATGGCTACACCTTC; cdr3_aa: CASSLQEINYGYTF; j_call: TRBJ1-2; clone_size: few; d_call: -; v_call: TRBV18
cdr3_nt: TGCAGTGCCCACAATGTACTGACAGGCTATAATTCACCCCTCCACTTT; cdr3_aa: CSAHNVLTGYNSPLHF; j_call: TRBJ1-6; clone_size: many; d_call: -; v_call: TRBV20-1
cdr3_nt: TGCGCCAGCAGCTTAGGGGGGGAGTCCTACAATGAGCAGTTCTTC; cdr3_aa: CASSLGGESYNEQFF; j_call: TRBJ2-1; clone_size: few; d_call: -; v_call: TRBV5-1
cdr3_nt: TGCAGTGCTACCACTGACCGGGGGGAGACCCAGTACTTC; cdr3_aa: CSATTDRGETQYF; j_call: TRBJ2-5; clone_size: -; d_call: -; v_call: TRBV20-1
cdr3_nt: TGCAGCGTAGCCGGCGGGGGCGTTGACACTGAAGCTTTCTTT; cdr3_aa: CSVAGGGVDTEAFF; j_call: TRBJ1-1; clone_size: few; d_call: -; v_call: TRBV29-1
cdr3_nt: TGTGCCAGCTCACCACCGGAAACCGAGACCCAGTACTTC; cdr3_aa: CASSPPETETQYF; j_call: TRBJ2-5; clone_size: few; d_call: -; v_call: TRBV18
cdr3_nt: TGCAGCGCCGGGGGGACTAGCGGGAGTTACGAGCAGTACTTC; cdr3_aa: CSAGGTSGSYEQYF; j_call: TRBJ2-7; clone_size: -; d_call: TRBD2; v_call: TRBV29-1
cdr3_nt: TGTGCCACCATCGGACCCCAAGAGACCCAGTACTTC; cdr3_aa: CATIGPQETQYF; j_call: TRBJ2-5; clone_size: -; d_call: -; v_call: TRBV3-1
cdr3_nt: TGTGCCACCAGTGATCGAACCCAGGGGCGTGGCTACACCTTC; cdr3_aa: CATSDRTQGRGYTF; j_call: TRBJ1-2; clone_size: -; d_call: -; v_call: TRBV24-1
cdr3_nt: TGTGCCAGCAGTTTAACCCGCAGCGCAATCCACAATGAGCAGTTCTTC; cdr3_aa: CASSLTRSAIHNEQFF; j_call: TRBJ2-1; clone_size: many; d_call: -; v_call: TRBV28